Below, 30 T cell receptor beta chains from the same sample are listed, as sequenced in a study of response to subunit inactivated influenza vaccine listed by TCRdb under 2018. Library generation was performed with RT-PCR. Sequenced using an Illumina HiSeq 2500. The public sequencing data were trimmed at Q25 with fastp and processed into clonotypes with MiXCR by TCRdb, which kept only in-frame beta chains. Each entry merges the rows of one CDR3 protein and shows their most common DNA and genes. This sample is represented by about 540,000 distinct CDR3 sequences; around a quarter of them were singletons. Of the sample, around 2.8% falls within the top ten clones. These records were also assigned to another study, of T cells expressing NK-cell markers. Looking at the second paper: TCR beta cDNA libraries were made by 5'RACE template switching that added a universal primer site and unique molecular identifiers.

Here the sequenced sample was CD4+ T cells sorted from PBMCs, taken roughly 12 days after vaccination. The receptors originated from a man aged 45-65 years who received an inactivated influenza vaccine. Donor details come from another sample of the same person, matched by shared clones.

The rearrangement joins TRBV18 to TRBJ2-1; 8 nucleotides align to TRBD2. From germline, CDR1 is KGHSH and CDR2 LQKENI. J was trimmed by 8 bases and V by 6 bases; bases with no gene match: 15. The CDR3 runs 16 residues. CDR3 sequence (DNA): TGTGCCAGCTCGCCAGCCCCGGGAGGGGCCGGGGATGAGCAGTTCTTC. Translation gives CASSPAPGGAGDEQFF.

This clonotype showed up just a few times. The rearrangement uses TRBV7-6 and TRBJ2-5; D perhaps matches TRBD1 (6 bases). CDR3 length: 15 amino acids. Trimming took off 1 base at V and 3 bases at J, with 12 bases between the two ends. Looked up from germline, CDR1 is SGHVS and CDR2 is FNYEAQ. CDR3 residues: CASSLGTAAEETQYF. For the CDR3, the DNA is TGTGCCAGCAGCTTAGGGACAGCAGCTGAAGAGACCCAGTACTTC.

This clonotype has a handful of counts. The chain carries TRBV7-9 and TRBJ1-2; no clear D. Germline CDR1 SEHNR, CDR2 FQNEAQ (reference sequence). V lost 2 bases and J lost 8, with 9 bases in between. The CDR3 extends over 12 amino acids. CDR3 in amino acids: CASSLLGEGYTF. As DNA, the CDR3 is TGTGCCAGCAGCTTACTAGGAGAAGGCTACACCTTC.

The chain is built from TRBV7-2 and TRBJ2-3, with TRBD2 matching 7 bases. The CDR3 length is 14 residues. With 4 bases clipped from V and 10 bases from J, the junction kept 11 bases outside the gene matches. Germline V lookup: CDR1 SGHTA, CDR2 FQGNSA. This CDR3 is CASSSARASGAQYF. For the CDR3, the DNA is TGTGCCAGCAGCTCAGCGAGGGCCAGCGGGGCGCAGTATTTT.

This clonotype was seen a few times. V and J are TRBV6-2 or TRBV6-3 and TRBJ2-1, with no clear D. CDR1 and CDR2 from the germline V gene are MNHEY and SVGEGT. This CDR3 region has 15 residues. V shed 3 bases and J shed 0 bases, with 9 bases lying between them. Written as DNA, the CDR3 is TGTGCCAGCAGTTATGAAGGGAACTCCTACAATGAGCAGTTCTTC. It is translated as CASSYEGNSYNEQFF.

This clonotype was picked up many times. V is TRBV24-1 and J is TRBJ2-3; 9 bases agree with TRBD1. The CDR3 has 13 amino acids. The junction had 4 bases not matched to a gene; V was cut back by 11 bases and J by 2 bases. CDR1 is KGHDR and CDR2 is SFDVKD in the germline V gene. The CDR3 DNA is TGTGCCATCCGGGACAGGGCCACAGATACGCAGTATTTT. This sequence encodes CAIRDRATDTQYF.

J is TRBJ2-5 and V is TRBV11-2; 8 positions agree with TRBD1. CDR1 is SGHAT and CDR2 is FQNNGV in the germline V gene. The junction had 6 bases not matched to a gene; V was cut back by 7 bases and J by 5 bases. The CDR3 runs 13 residues. In DNA form, the CDR3 reads TGTGCCAGCAACAGGGGGTTCGCGGAGACCCAGTACTTC. Protein: CASNRGFAETQYF.

The chain employs TRBV5-4 and TRBJ2-1, with D possibly called TRBD1 or TRBD2 (5 bases each). The germline CDR1 and CDR2 sequences are SGHNT and YYREEE (reference sequence). CDR3 length: 13 residues. Trimming cost V 4 bases and J 9 bases, with 14 bases left between them. The CDR3 DNA reads TGTGCCAGCAGCCTCACTAGTAGGGGTGAGCAGTTCTTC. Amino acids: CASSLTSRGEQFF.

The chain has TRBV4-1 and TRBJ1-4; the D gene is possibly TRBD1 (5 bases). Trimming cost V 4 bases and J 0 bases, with 12 bases left between them. This CDR3 has 16 amino acids. Germline-derived CDR1 and CDR2 are MGHRA and YSYEKL. DNA for the CDR3: TGCGCCAGCAGCCCTGGGGCAGCTGCAACTAATGAAAAACTGTTTTTT. Its translation is CASSPGAAATNEKLFF.

V is TRBV20-1 and J is TRBJ2-2; possible D gene TRBD1, 5 bases. The V end lost 3 bases, the J end lost 7 bases, and 12 bases lay between the germline ends. Germline CDR1 and CDR2: DFQATT and SNEGSKA (reference sequence). This CDR3 spans 13 amino acids. The CDR3 sequence: CSARVQDGGELFF. The DNA of the CDR3 is TGCAGTGCTAGGGTACAGGACGGCGGGGAGCTGTTTTTT.

The chain recombines TRBV10-1 with TRBJ2-3; D gene uncertain. V was cut by 2 bases and J by 4 bases, with 7 bases left in between. Germline V lookup: CDR1 WNHNN, CDR2 SYGVQD (reference sequence). There are 13 residues in the CDR3. Written as DNA, the CDR3 is TGCGCCAGCAGTGAGAGCCCGTCAGATACGCAGTATTTT. Protein sequence: CASSESPSDTQYF.

The rearrangement links TRBV20-1 to TRBJ2-7; a possible D gene is TRBD2 (5 bases). Trimming stripped 0 bases from V and 2 bases from J, with 11 bases between. The CDR3 contains 14 residues. CDR1 is DFQATT, CDR2 SNEGSKA, per germline (reference sequence). The DNA of the CDR3 is TGCAGTGCTAGAGACTTACGGGAACCCTACGAGCAGTACTTC. It yields the protein CSARDLREPYEQYF.

The chain links TRBV7-2 to TRBJ2-5; a weak D match, TRBD1 (6 bases). Trimming stripped 5 bases from V and 0 bases from J, with 13 bases between. CDR3 length equals 15 residues. The germline gives CDR1 SGHTA, CDR2 FQGNSA. The CDR3 sequence is CASSQTGTYQETQYF. CDR3 nucleotides: TGTGCCAGCAGCCAGACCGGGACATACCAAGAGACCCAGTACTTC. Complete variable domain (other parts from reference TRBV7-2 and TRBJ2-5): GAGVSQSPSNKVTEKGKDVELRCDPISGHTALYWYRQSLGQGLEFLIYFQGNSAPDKSGLPSDRFSAERTGGSVSTLTIQRTQQEDSAVYLCASSQTGTYQETQYFGPGTRLLVL.

The chain joins TRBV20-1 to TRBJ1-4; D gene ambiguous. The CDR3 has 14 amino acids. Germline V gives CDR1 DFQATT, CDR2 SNEGSKA (reference sequence). V gave up 3 bases and J gave up 7 bases, with 15 bases separating them. The CDR3 DNA follows: TGCAGTGCTAGGTTACCGGACGTAGGTGAAAAACTGTTTTTT. Its translation: CSARLPDVGEKLFF.

This chain uses TRBV20-1 with TRBJ2-5, with D possibly being TRBD1 (5 bases). Trimming removed 6 bases at V and 9 bases at J, with 20 bases between. This CDR3 comprises 13 residues. Germline values: CDR1 DFQATT, CDR2 SNEGSKA (reference sequence). The CDR3, as DNA: TGCAGTGCAGGGGCCGGTCTGAAAGCTCCCCAGTACTTC. Amino acids: CSAGAGLKAPQYF.

This clonotype was detected a few times. The chain links TRBV29-1 to TRBJ2-7; a weak D match, TRBD1 (6 bases). The germline V gene has CDR1 SQVTM and CDR2 ANQGSEA. V was shortened by 3 bases and J by 4 bases, with 10 bases between the two germline ends. This CDR3 region has 12 residues. The CDR3 spells CSVEGQRYEQYF. Written as DNA, the CDR3 is TGCAGCGTTGAGGGACAAAGGTACGAGCAGTACTTC.

V usage is TRBV30 and J usage is TRBJ2-1; TRBD2 agrees at 10 bases. The CDR3 length is 13 residues. Germline assignment: CDR1 GTSNPN and CDR2 SVGIG (reference sequence). J was trimmed by 7 bases and V by 5 bases; bases with no gene match: 5. CDR3 DNA sequence: TGTGCCTGGCGCACTAGCGGGAAAAATGAGCAGTTCTTC. The encoded protein is CAWRTSGKNEQFF. The full variable domain, in which reference TRBV30 and TRBJ2-1 provide the parts outside the CDR3, is SQTIHQWPATLVQPVGSPLSLECTVEGTSNPNLYWYRQAAGRGLQLLFYSVGIGQISSEVPQNLSASRPQDRQFILSSKKLLLSDSGFYLCAWRTSGKNEQFFGPGTRLTVL.

This clonotype was seen only a few times. The chain joins TRBV20-1 to TRBJ2-1; 8 nucleotides match TRBD2. This CDR3 has 16 amino acids. Germline CDR1 is DFQATT and CDR2 is SNEGSKA (reference sequence). J was trimmed by 4 bases and V by 0 bases; bases with no gene match: 8. The CDR3 nucleotides are TGCAGTGCTAGAGATAGCTCGGGAGGGGGGTACAATGAGCAGTTCTTC. This gives the protein CSARDSSGGGYNEQFF.

The gene calls are TRBV20-1 and TRBJ2-7, with 9 nucleotides matching TRBD2. This CDR3 spans 14 amino acids. Per the germline V gene, CDR1 is DFQATT and CDR2 is SNEGSKA (reference sequence). The junction had 8 bases not matched to a gene; V was cut back by 5 bases and J by 3 bases. The CDR3 region has the DNA TGCAGTGCTTGGGATAGCGGGAGTTACTACGAGCAGTACTTC. Translated: CSAWDSGSYYEQYF.

V is TRBV6-1 and J is TRBJ2-1, with D tentatively TRBD2 (5 bases). The V and J ends lost 7 bases and 8 bases respectively, with 15 bases between them. Germline V lookup: CDR1 MNHNS, CDR2 SASEGT. The CDR3 has 13 residues. The CDR3 nucleotides read TGTGCCAGCACCAGTGGGAGAGGGTATGAGCAGTTCTTC. Amino acids: CASTSGRGYEQFF.

Notes on this clonotype: The DNA is omitted, as the CDR3 cannot be located on it reliably, and the CDR3 follows TCRdb's listing. This rearrangement joins TRBV7-5 to TRBJ1-1; the table's D call TRBD1 went unverified against the DNA. TRBV7-5 is a pseudogene. The CDR3 length equals 17 residues, ends included. The CDR3 region is CISVSEAPQGAVTEAFF.

J is TRBJ2-5 and V is TRBV4-2; 7 bases map to TRBD1. This CDR3 is built from 22 residues. CDR1 is LGHNA and CDR2 is YNFKEQ in the germline V gene. V was clipped by 4 bases and J by 2 bases; unmatched bases: 28. This CDR3 reads CASSLMRSLPTHTYRGQETQYF. Here the CDR3 DNA reads TGTGCCAGCAGCCTGATGCGGAGCCTTCCTACACACACCTACAGGGGTCAAGAGACCCAGTACTTC.

This clonotype came up many times. One end of the junction varies from germline; a read error may be responsible. The chain has TRBV5-1 and TRBJ1-4, with 8 bases lining up with TRBD1. Germline lookup yields CDR1 SGHRS and CDR2 YFSETQ. The CDR3 covers 15 residues. CDR3 coding DNA: TGTGCCAGCTCGCCCGGGACAGGCGGTAATGAAAAACTGTTTTTT. Its translation is CASSPGTGGNEKLFF.

In this sample, this clonotype turned up a few times. The rearrangement links TRBV10-3 to TRBJ1-5; 8 nucleotides agree with TRBD1. Germline CDR1 is ENHRY and CDR2 is SYGVKD. CDR3 size: 14 residues. Trimming removed 8 bases from V and 3 bases from J; junction bases left unmatched: 6. The CDR3 loop is CAIGEDRVNQPQHF. The CDR3 nucleotides are TGTGCCATCGGGGAGGACAGGGTCAATCAGCCCCAGCATTTT.

This chain links TRBV12-3 or TRBV12-4 with TRBJ2-5; a weak D match, TRBD2 (7 bases). The CDR3 spans 14 residues. V dropped 5 bases and J dropped 5 bases, with 15 bases sitting between them. CDR3 DNA sequence: TGTGCCAGCAGTAGGGCGGGGGCTATGGAGACCCAGTACTTC. This gives the protein CASSRAGAMETQYF.

This clonotype has a handful of counts. The V call is TRBV12-3 or TRBV12-4, the J call TRBJ2-3; D uncertain. This CDR3 region has 12 residues. Trimming left V 7 bases short and J 4 bases short, with 9 bases between. CDR3 protein: CASTSSSDTQYF. For the CDR3, the DNA is TGTGCCAGCACTTCCTCGTCAGATACGCAGTATTTT.

CDR3 bases: TGTGCCAGCAGCGTAGGGCCTAGCTCCTACGAGCAGTACTTC. It codes for CASSVGPSSYEQYF. This rearrangement joins TRBV9 to TRBJ2-7; no firm D call. Deletions cut 0 bases from V and 0 bases from J, with 7 bases between. The CDR3 is made up of 14 amino acids. Germline V CDR1 and CDR2: SGDLS, YYNGEE.

This clonotype was seen only a few times. V is TRBV30 and J is TRBJ1-1; no reliable D call. Germline V gives CDR1 GTSNPN, CDR2 SVGIG (reference sequence). CDR3 length: 14 amino acids. The germline V and J ends were trimmed by 0 bases and 1 base, with 9 bases remaining between them. The CDR3: CAWSVPTANTEAFF. The CDR3 nucleotides are TGTGCCTGGAGTGTTCCTACAGCGAACACTGAAGCTTTCTTT.

This chain uses TRBV6-2 or TRBV6-3 with TRBJ1-1; TRBD1 agrees at 7 bases. V was pared by 5 bases and J by 10 bases, with 13 bases of the junction left unmatched. CDR1 MNHEY and CDR2 SVGEGT come from the germline V gene. CDR3 length: 14 amino acids. CDR3 loop: CASSPVARGQVAFF. As DNA, the CDR3 is TGTGCCAGCAGTCCTGTGGCGAGGGGGCAAGTAGCTTTCTTT.

This clonotype appeared a few times. This chain connects TRBV29-1 to TRBJ1-5; D perhaps matches TRBD1 (6 bases). CDR1 is SQVTM and CDR2 is ANQGSEA in the germline V gene. The CDR3 covers 13 residues. The ends were cut back, 4 bases at V and 9 bases at J, with 16 bases in the middle. CDR3 sequence (DNA): TGCAGCGTTGGAGGGGGGGGGATTGGGCCCCAGCATTTT. Its protein product is CSVGGGGIGPQHF.